The entry below gives a single T cell receptor beta chain sequence along with its context. Its specificity is unknown. The same CDR3 also results from other DNA sequences found in this sample. This sample was included in a study of cytomegalovirus exposure and HLA in healthy donors. The study, taken as a whole, reports: In vitro experiments confirmed that three CMV-associated chains were specific for CMV antigens.

In the PCR, 60 Vbeta and 13 Jbeta primers were used. The data were produced by immunoSEQ multiplex PCR, yet TCRdb's version contains in-frame clones alone and is incomplete. The sample includes about 130,000 clones, 75% to 85% of them seen just once. Trimming took 2 bases from V and 2 from J; bases not matched to a gene: 1. The CDR3 is 14 residues long. Germline CDR1 reads SEHNR; CDR2 reads FQNEAQ (reference sequence). This sequence joins TRBV7-9 and TRBJ2-5, with TRBD2 identical over 8 bases. The receptor comes from a woman between 18 and 29 years old in good health and CMV-seropositive. The sequencing input was PBMCs. The CDR3 bases are TGTGCCAGCAGCTTACCGGGGGGGCAAGAGACCCAGTACTTC. This gives the protein CASSLPGGQETQYF.